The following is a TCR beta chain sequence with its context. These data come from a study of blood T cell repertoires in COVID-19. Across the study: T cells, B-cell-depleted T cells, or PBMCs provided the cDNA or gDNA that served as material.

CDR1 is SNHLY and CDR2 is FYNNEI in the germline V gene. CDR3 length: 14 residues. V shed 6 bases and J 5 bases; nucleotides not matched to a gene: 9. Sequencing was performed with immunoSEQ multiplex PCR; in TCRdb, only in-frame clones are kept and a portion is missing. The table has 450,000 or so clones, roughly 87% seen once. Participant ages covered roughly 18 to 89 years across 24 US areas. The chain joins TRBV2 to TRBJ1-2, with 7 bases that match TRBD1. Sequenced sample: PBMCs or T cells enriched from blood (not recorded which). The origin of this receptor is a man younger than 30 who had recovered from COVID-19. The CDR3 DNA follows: TGTGCCAGCAGCGAACAGGGGAATGAGTATGGCTACACCTTC. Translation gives CASSEQGNEYGYTF.